This TCR beta chain was identified during a study of blood T cell repertoires in COVID-19 (TCRdb year 2020). Study-wide context: Collaborator samples came from the United States, Italy and Spain and covered acute and convalescent phases of COVID-19. A freely available public database, intended as a resource for researchers studying the immune response to SARS-CoV-2, is where the repertoires were released. Deeply sampled blood TCRbeta repertoires from subjects exposed to, actively infected with, or recovered from COVID-19 were included in the dataset. Sample metadata almost always included a de-identified subject ID, COVID-19 status, age in years and sex. Samples were obtained from the ongoing ImmuneRACE study (first 160 participants) and from 1,254 subjects provided by 6 global collaborators. Where available, HLA class I and class II types were obtained from metadata supplied by the sample provider rather than from assay-based typing. The prospective study material was composed of cDNA or gDNA derived from T cells, B-cell-depleted T cells, or PBMCs. Study-wide conclusions, independent of this receptor: How much clinical and demographic metadata was included differed by source and by participant, and the metadata was provided uncurated.

The collaborating institutions used their own protocols to collect whole blood in K2EDTA tubes. For TCRbeta analysis, collaborators shipped samples as frozen whole blood, isolated PBMCs, or DNA extracted from either of those sample types. CDR1 and CDR2 were assigned from the germline V gene as SGHRS and YFSETQ. V sheds 6 bases and J sheds 4 bases, leaving 19 bases between their ends. Including cysteine and phenylalanine, the CDR3 has 15 amino acids. Left in the record is the CDR3 DNA by itself, 45 bases read in frame from the first base. TCRbeta CDR3 regions were amplified from genomic DNA using the immunoSEQ Assay, a bias-controlled multiplex PCR. For the original study's pipeline: The number of nucleated cells in each sample was estimated from the amplification of reference gene primers within the assay. To quantify the absolute abundance of each unique TCRbeta CDR3 rearrangement, sequence reads were collapsed and filtered. Productive Simpson clonality was computed per sample as the square root of Simpson's diversity index over productive rearrangements. What TCRdb holds here is the immuneACCESS table cut down to in-frame rearrangements. Part of the clones is not present; checked against another copy, under half of the missing clones reflect an unresolved V gene, and the others are unexplained. V and J calls plus clone size are reproduced from that table; the DNA served to infer D and trimming. Present in this sample are roughly 57,000 clones, more than 80% of which were seen just once. 15% to 25% of the sample goes to the ten largest clones.

This clone has a single count. The antigen this receptor binds is unknown. Base qualities are not provided; no much larger clone lies one nucleotide away. The V and J genes are TRBV5-1 and TRBJ1-2; the D segment cannot be called with confidence. This TCR came from a human donor in a cohort sampled during active COVID-19. The sample consisted of peripheral blood. At the DNA level, the sequence is TGCGCCAGCAAGGGAGGAGGGTTTGGCTTCTATGGCTACACCTTC. Translated, this gives CASKGGGFGFYGYTF. The full variable domain, with segments outside the CDR3 supplied by the reference TRBV5-1 and TRBJ1-2 proteins, appears as KAGVTQTPRYLIKTRGQQVTLSCSPISGHRSVSWYQQTPGQGLQFLFEYFSETQRNKGNFPGRFSGRQFSNSRSEMNVSTLELGDSALYLCASKGGGFGFYGYTFGSGTRLTVV.